A single T cell receptor beta chain is shown here with its context. Its antigen is currently unknown. Assay: immunoSEQ multiplex PCR; the TCRdb copy retains only in-frame clones and omits some. The sample has 550,000 to 750,000 clones; 90% to 95% are singletons. The length of the CDR3 is 15 residues. Losses at the gene ends were 2 bases for V and 5 bases for J; bases not matched to a gene: 8. Per germline, CDR1 MNHEY and CDR2 SVGAGI. This entry belongs to a study of shared clonotypes between healthy human individuals. Study results and caveats: Rarefaction demonstrated incomplete sorted-subset sequencing despite large depth. Larger richness was generally estimated for naive than memory subsets.

CD45RO-negative CD8 cells positively selected for CCR7 made up the naive population, which excluded terminally differentiated effector memory CD45RA+ cells. Sequencing was done on a sample of naive CD8+ T cells sorted from blood. This chain joins TRBV6-5 and TRBJ1-1; 7 bases are shared with TRBD1. The source is a man aged 25 to 40 in good health. This CDR3 reads CASSYRGTAGTEAFF. The CDR3 DNA sequence: TGTGCCAGCAGTTACAGGGGGACAGCTGGGACTGAAGCTTTCTTT.